These T cell receptor beta chains were read from a single sample in a study of cytotoxic CD8 clonotypes in ibrutinib-treated CLL. Only in-frame clones appear in the TCRdb table, and some are missing; sequencing was by immunoSEQ multiplex PCR. The repertoire consists of over 100,000 clones, with 58% occurring once and the leading ten covering around a third. Sequenced material: PBMCs, taken after 24 months of ibrutinib treatment. These receptors were taken from a human donor with chronic lymphocytic leukemia. The CDR3 runs from the conserved cysteine through the conserved F or W. D genes are given only for firm matches. Part of the rows lack a size; the others show once, few, many or a class for expanded clones.

J gene	clone size	V gene	D gene	CDR3 DNA	CDR3 protein
TRBJ1-1	-	TRBV5-4	-	TGTGCCAGCAGCAGTATCGGAGTGGACACTGAAGCTTTCTTT	CASSSIGVDTEAFF
TRBJ2-3	-	TRBV5-1	-	TGCGCCAGCACCCCACAGAGCACAGATACGCAGTATTTT	CASTPQSTDTQYF
TRBJ2-3	few	TRBV10-3	-	TGTGCCATCAGAGGCCAGGGATTTGCAGATACGCAGTATTTT	CAIRGQGFADTQYF
TRBJ2-3	-	TRBV28	-	TGTGCCAGTCCCCCCTCGGGAGCGCCAGATACGCAGTATTTT	CASPPSGAPDTQYF
TRBJ1-1	-	TRBV6-6	-	TGTGCCAGTGACCCGGAGTGGGGCACTGAAGCTTTCTTT	CASDPEWGTEAFF
TRBJ2-7	-	TRBV5-6	-	TGTGCCAGCAGCCAGGGGCTTTCCTTCTCCGAGCAGTACTTC	CASSQGLSFSEQYF
TRBJ1-5	-	TRBV4-1	TRBD1	TGCGCCAGCAGCCAAGAAGGGACAGGGAGTCAGCCCCAGCATTTT	CASSQEGTGSQPQHF
TRBJ2-1	few	TRBV6-6	TRBD1	TGTGCCAGCAGTGAGGGGACAGCCAATTACAATGAGCAGTTCTTC	CASSEGTANYNEQFF
TRBJ2-5	-	TRBV9	-	TGTGCCAGCAGCGTAAGGGGGGGATTGGAAGAGACCCAGTACTTC	CASSVRGGLEETQYF
TRBJ1-2	few	TRBV5-4	TRBD1	TGTGCCAGCAGAGAGGTACAGGGGGAGCAATTCTTC	CASREVQGEQFF
TRBJ2-2	few	TRBV7-3	TRBD1	TGTGCCAGCAGCTTATGGGCCGGGACAGGCGACACCGGGGAGCTGTTTTTT	CASSLWAGTGDTGELFF
TRBJ2-1	-	TRBV7-7	-	TGTGCCAACCCACCCCCGCCCCGTGCGGGACAGTACTACAATGAGCAGTTCTTC	CANPPPPRAGQYYNEQFF
TRBJ1-1	few	TRBV30	-	TGTGCCTGGAGCCGCCAGGGGAACACTGAAGCTTTCTTT	CAWSRQGNTEAFF
TRBJ2-3	few	TRBV11-2	-	TGTGCCAGCAGCTTAGGAGGGGTAGCCACAGATACGCAGTATTTT	CASSLGGVATDTQYF
TRBJ1-2	few	TRBV30	TRBD1	TGTGCCTGGAGGCCGGGACAGGGAGGCTACACCTTC	CAWRPGQGGYTF
TRBJ2-1	-	TRBV6-1	-	TGTGCCAGCGGTGTCAATGAGCAGTTCTTC	CASGVNEQFF
TRBJ1-2	-	TRBV5-1	-	TGCGCCAGCAGCTTCGAAATGAACTATGGCTACACCTTC	CASSFEMNYGYTF
TRBJ2-1	-	TRBV4-3	-	TGCGCCAGCAGCCAAGAGACAGTCAACCCTTCCAAACTCTACAATGAGCAGTTCTTC	CASSQETVNPSKLYNEQFF
TRBJ2-5	few	TRBV6-1	-	TGTGCCAGCGGCAGGCTATCAACGGGACAAGAGACCCAGTACTTC	CASGRLSTGQETQYF